The clone carrying this TCR beta chain was recorded at least ten times. Its antigen is still unknown. CDR1 and CDR2 from the germline V gene are SNHLY and FYNNEI. The CDR3 spans 14 residues. Trimming took 4 bases from V and 0 from J, leaving 7 bases between them. Each TCR beta library was made by quantitative 5'-RACE that incorporated molecular barcodes. TCRdb re-called the 5' RACE reads with MiXCR, one entry per CDR3 protein. In the table there are about 140,000 distinct CDR3 sequences, roughly 10% of which are singletons. This sample is drawn from a study of CD8 T cells in ankylosing spondylitis. Study-level results: Researchers reportedly found disease-linked clones significantly enriched in matched ankylosing spondylitis synovial fluid. Seemingly distinctive of ankylosing spondylitis blood was a TCR beta motif formed by eight highly homologous variants. Certain motif variants had earlier appeared in reactive arthritis synovial fluid and blood.

The V and J genes are TRBV2 and TRBJ2-1, with no clear D. The sample comprised blood, either unsorted or a sorted T cell fraction (not recorded which). This TCR derives from a female donor with ankylosing spondylitis or in good health (not recorded which). DNA of the CDR3: TGTGCCAGCAGTGGATCTTCCTCCTACAATGAGCAGTTCTTC. Protein sequence: CASSGSSSYNEQFF.